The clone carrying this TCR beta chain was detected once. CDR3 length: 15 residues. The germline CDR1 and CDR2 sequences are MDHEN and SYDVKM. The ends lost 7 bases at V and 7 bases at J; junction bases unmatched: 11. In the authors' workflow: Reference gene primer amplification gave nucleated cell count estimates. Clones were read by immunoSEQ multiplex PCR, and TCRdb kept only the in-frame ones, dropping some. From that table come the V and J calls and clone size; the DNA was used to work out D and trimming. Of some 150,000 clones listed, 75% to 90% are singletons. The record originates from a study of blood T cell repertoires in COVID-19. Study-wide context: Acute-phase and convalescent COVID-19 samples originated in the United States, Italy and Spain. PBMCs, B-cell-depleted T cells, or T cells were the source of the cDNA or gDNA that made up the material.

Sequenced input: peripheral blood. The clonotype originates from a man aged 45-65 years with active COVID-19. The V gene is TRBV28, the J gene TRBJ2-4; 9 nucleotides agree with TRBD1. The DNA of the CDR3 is TGTGCCAGCATATCTTTGGGACAGGGTCGTAACATTCAGTACTTC. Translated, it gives CASISLGQGRNIQYF.